This entry is about one T cell receptor beta chain. This specimen belongs to a study of blood T cell repertoires in COVID-19. Sequenced by immunoSEQ multiplex PCR; TCRdb stores in-frame clones only, minus some. The table has 500,000 or so clones, 87% seen once. The source is a woman in her late teens or twenties who had recovered from COVID-19. Sequencing input: PBMCs or T cells enriched from blood (not recorded which).

The chain's CDR3 is CASRLAPGIGSPLHF. The CDR3 DNA follows: TGTGCCAGCAGGCTCGCCCCCGGGATCGGGTCACCCCTCCACTTT. This rearrangement joins TRBV7-2 to TRBJ1-6; D unclear. V lost 6 bases, J lost 10 bases, and 19 bases lay in between. CDR1 is SGHTA and CDR2 is FQGNSA in the germline V gene. The CDR3 consists of 15 residues.